This T cell receptor (beta chain) was captured by sequencing in a study of blood T cell repertoires in COVID-19. V shed 3 bases, J shed 5 bases, and the junction held 16 bases outside the gene matches. Germline loops: CDR1 SGHRS, CDR2 YFSETQ. This CDR3 contains 17 residues. The table came from immunoSEQ multiplex PCR; TCRdb's copy has only in-frame clones and leaves some out. The table has 330,000 or so clones, approximately 91% seen once; the top ten hold just over 1%. This clonotype was sampled from a young woman who had been exposed to COVID-19. Sequencing used PBMCs or T cells enriched from blood (not recorded which). The V and J genes are TRBV5-1 and TRBJ2-7, with 8 bases matching TRBD2. The DNA for the CDR3 is TGCGCCAGCAGCTCCGGAATGAGCGGGAGCAACCTAAACGAGCAGTACTTC. Amino acids: CASSSGMSGSNLNEQYF.